A single sample is the source of the 17 T cell receptor beta chains below, sequenced in a study of OX40 agonist ivuxolimab in advanced cancers. Library preparation employed the immunoSEQ multiplex PCR assay. TCRdb retrieved this table from immuneACCESS and kept in-frame rearrangements only. Not all clones are present; in checked studies, unresolved V genes account for under half, and no reason is known for the remainder. In this sample the table shows just under 20,000 clones, around 84% of which occur a single time. The ten most abundant clones make up around 14% of the sample. The starting material was CD4+ or CD8+ T cells sorted from blood, obtained in a trial of the OX40 agonist ivuxolimab. These receptors were taken from an adult with an advanced solid tumor such as melanoma, head and neck, liver or kidney cancer.

In this sample, this clone is hyperexpanded. V and J are TRBV28 and TRBJ1-2; D ambiguous. The CDR3 length is 15 residues. Trimming cost V 7 bases and J 4 bases, with 19 bases left between them. Germline V lookup: CDR1 MDHEN, CDR2 SYDVKM. The CDR3 loop is CASNWPAGASYGYTF. CDR3 DNA: TGTGCCAGCAATTGGCCGGCCGGAGCTAGCTATGGCTACACCTTC.

The chain uses TRBV27 and TRBJ1-5, with D maybe TRBD1 (5 bases). Germline V lookup: CDR1 MNHEY, CDR2 SMNVEV (reference sequence). This CDR3 has 13 amino acids. The V and J ends lost 5 bases and 7 bases respectively, with 12 bases between them. CDR3 sequence reads: CASSLQVRQPQHF. In DNA, the CDR3 is TGTGCCAGCAGTCTACAGGTCAGACAGCCCCAGCATTTT.

The chain links TRBV4-3 to TRBJ2-1; perhaps TRBD1 as D (5 bases). Germline loops: CDR1 LGHNA, CDR2 YSLEER. This CDR3 is built from 14 residues. The V gene lost 0 bases and the J gene lost 9 bases, with 12 bases spanning the gap. CDR3 bases: TGCGCCAGCAGCCAAGATCTGAAAGACAGTGAGCAGTTCTTC. Its translation: CASSQDLKDSEQFF.

This clone has only a few counts. This chain's CDR3 is CASSPTTWDTQGEKLFF. The CDR3 region has the DNA TGTGCCAGCTCACCTACTACTTGGGACACCCAGGGGGAAAAACTGTTTTTT. This chain uses TRBV2 with TRBJ1-4; D is possibly TRBD1 (6 bases). The V end lost 8 bases, the J end lost 8 bases, and 27 bases lay between the germline ends. The CDR3 covers 17 residues. Germline lookup yields CDR1 SNHLY and CDR2 FYNNEI.

A few counts support this clone. CDR3 sequence reads: CASSLVSDAYEQYF. The CDR3 bases are TGTGCCAGCAGTTTAGTGAGCGACGCCTACGAGCAGTACTTC. The rearrangement joins TRBV28 to TRBJ2-7, with D unclear. The CDR3 runs 14 residues. V was shortened by 2 bases and J by 2 bases, with 10 bases between the two germline ends. CDR1 is MDHEN, CDR2 SYDVKM, per germline. The full variable domain, its missing parts supplied by reference TRBV28 and TRBJ2-7, is DVKVTQSSRYLVKRTGEKVFLECVQDMDHENMFWYRQDPGLGLRLIYFSYDVKMKEKGDIPEGYSVSREKKERFSLILESASTNQTSMYLCASSLVSDAYEQYFGPGTRLTVT.

This chain uses TRBV18 with TRBJ2-7, with 11 bases fitting TRBD1. The CDR3 sequence is 16 residues long. Losses at the gene ends were 3 bases for V and 10 bases for J; bases not matched to a gene: 14. The germline CDR1 and CDR2 sequences are KGHSH and LQKENI. The CDR3 loop reads CASSPPGQGGYGRQYF. The CDR3 region has the DNA TGTGCCAGCTCACCTCCGGGACAGGGGGGCTATGGTAGACAGTACTTC.

The chain links TRBV7-8 to TRBJ1-6; 10 nucleotides align to TRBD1. V was clipped by 1 base and J by 8 bases; unmatched bases: 8. This CDR3 is 17 amino acids long. Germline CDR1 SGHVS, CDR2 FQNEAQ. Here the CDR3 reads CASSLVDRGVLHSPLHF. Written as DNA, the CDR3 is TGTGCCAGCAGCTTAGTGGACAGGGGGGTACTGCATTCACCCCTCCACTTT.

Only a few counts were recorded for this clone. This chain connects TRBV7-9 to TRBJ1-2; tentative D call: TRBD1 (5 bases). V gave up 8 bases and J gave up 5 bases, with 9 bases separating them. The CDR3 has 11 amino acids. The germline CDR1 and CDR2 sequences are SEHNR and FQNEAQ (reference sequence). The CDR3 loop is CASGGRYGYTF. The CDR3 nucleotides are TGTGCCAGCGGGGGGAGGTATGGCTACACCTTC.

This clone showed up just a few times. The chain carries TRBV18 and TRBJ1-6, with D unclear. The CDR3 has 14 residues. From germline, CDR1 is KGHSH and CDR2 LQKENI. Trimming pared 0 bases from V and 9 bases from J, leaving 9 bases between. The CDR3 DNA reads as TGTGCCAGCTCACCACCCACCCCAGGTTCACCCCTCCACTTT. Residues: CASSPPTPGSPLHF.

CDR3 in DNA: TGTGCTAGTGGTTTGGTACTAGCGAGCTCCTACAATGAGCAGTTCTTC. The encoded protein is CASGLVLASSYNEQFF. The chain uses TRBV12-5 and TRBJ2-1, with TRBD2 matching over 7 bases. Per the germline V gene, CDR1 is LGHNT and CDR2 is FRNRAP. The CDR3 spans 16 residues. V shed 0 bases, J shed 0 bases, and the junction held 2 bases outside the gene matches. The whole variable domain, remainder taken from reference TRBV12-5 and TRBJ2-1, is DARVTQTPRHKVTEMGQEVTMRCQPILGHNTVFWYRQTMMQGLELLAYFRNRAPLDDSGMPKDRFSAEMPDATLATLKIQPSEPRDSAVYFCASGLVLASSYNEQFFGPGTRLTVL.

The gene calls are TRBV15 and TRBJ1-2; perhaps TRBD1 as D (6 bases). CDR3 length: 13 amino acids. V lost 1 base to trimming and J lost 7 bases, with 10 bases between them. Germline CDR1 is LNHNV and CDR2 is YYDKDF (reference sequence). CDR3 coding DNA: TGTGCCACCAGCAGAGCAGGGGCGAGTGGCTACACCTTC. It is translated as CATSRAGASGYTF. Together with reference TRBV15 and TRBJ1-2, the CDR3 gives the full variable domain: DAMVIQNPRYQVTQFGKPVTLSCSQTLNHNVMYWYQQKSSQAPKLLFHYYDKDFNNEADTPDNFQSRRPNTSFCFLDIRSPGLGDTAMYLCATSRAGASGYTFGSGTRLTVV.

V is TRBV5-8 and J is TRBJ1-5; D is uncertain. Per germline, CDR1 SGHTS and CDR2 YDEGEE. Trimming took off 4 bases at V and 4 bases at J, with 9 bases between the two ends. The CDR3 has 13 amino acids. The CDR3 sequence: CASSRGLNQPQHF. The CDR3 DNA is TGTGCCAGCAGCAGAGGGTTAAATCAGCCCCAGCATTTT.

The chain joins TRBV4-1 to TRBJ2-7; TRBD2 aligns across 10 bases. The CDR3 has 16 amino acids. Germline assignment: CDR1 MGHRA and CDR2 YSYEKL. With 4 bases clipped from V and 2 bases from J, the junction kept 8 bases outside the gene matches. The CDR3 sequence is CASSLGLAEFTYEQYF. CDR3 DNA: TGCGCCAGCAGCCTCGGACTAGCGGAATTCACCTACGAGCAGTACTTC.

This sequence joins TRBV5-1 and TRBJ2-1; either TRBD1 or TRBD2 may supply D (6 bases each). CDR1 is SGHRS and CDR2 is YFSETQ in the germline V gene. The length of the CDR3 is 15 residues. Trimming removed 1 base from V and 4 bases from J, with 12 bases in between. The CDR3 protein is CASSLTGDNYNEQFF. The CDR3 region has the DNA TGCGCCAGCAGCTTGACGGGGGACAATTACAATGAGCAGTTCTTC.

This clone is medium-sized in the sample. This chain connects TRBV4-1 to TRBJ1-2; D unresolved. The CDR3 is 12 amino acids. Trimming pared 3 bases from V and 8 bases from J, leaving 10 bases between. Germline V lookup: CDR1 MGHRA, CDR2 YSYEKL. CDR3 loop: CASSHRTEGYTF. CDR3 nucleotides: TGCGCCAGCAGCCATCGGACGGAGGGCTACACCTTC.

The chain recombines TRBV28 with TRBJ2-1; D unclear. Germline CDR1 MDHEN, CDR2 SYDVKM. Trimming left V 3 bases short and J 0 bases short, with 6 bases between. CDR3 length: 14 residues. The DNA of the CDR3 is TGTGCCAGCAGTTTGGAGAGCTCCTACAATGAGCAGTTCTTC. Residues: CASSLESSYNEQFF.

This clone occurred a few times. The CDR3 bases are TGTGCCAGCAGTGCTAGCCCGGGACAGGGAGGAGATACGCAGTATTTT. Its protein product is CASSASPGQGGDTQYF. The chain uses TRBV6-1 and TRBJ2-3; 9 bases are shared with TRBD1. CDR3 length: 16 amino acids. The junction had 10 bases not matched to a gene; V was cut back by 4 bases and J by 5 bases. Looked up from germline, CDR1 is MNHNS and CDR2 is SASEGT.